The rows below give T cell receptor beta chains drawn from one sample of a study of beta chain features in type 1 diabetes. TCRdb's copy holds only in-frame clones and misses some; the assay was immunoSEQ multiplex PCR. The table includes 150,000 to 200,000 clones, almost 8% detected once. Material: central memory CD4+ T cells from blood. Every receptor here comes from a man in his late teens or twenties with type 1 diabetes. Both conserved end residues are part of each CDR3. The D gene is left open where the match is weak. Clone sizes are given selectively: once, few, many, or a class where the clone is expanded.

size	D	V	J	DNA	CDR3
-	-	TRBV7-9	TRBJ2-2	TGTGCCAGCAGCTTACAATTAGCCTCCGGGGAGCTGTTTTTT	CASSLQLASGELFF
-	-	TRBV10-3	TRBJ1-5	TGTGCCATCAGGGGGGGGGAAAGTCAGCCCCAGCATTTT	CAIRGGESQPQHF
many	TRBD1	TRBV23-1	TRBJ1-5	TGCGCCAGCAGTCAATCTGTGACAGGGGATCAGCCCCAGCATTTT	CASSQSVTGDQPQHF
few	-	TRBV4-2	TRBJ1-5	TGTGCCAGCAGCGAAGGACTCGGGAGCAATCAGCCCCAGCATTTT	CASSEGLGSNQPQHF
-	-	TRBV7-2	TRBJ1-5	TGTGCCAGCAGCTTAGAACAGGGCGGGCAGCCCCAGCATTTT	CASSLEQGGQPQHF
few	-	TRBV9	TRBJ1-3	TGTGCCAGCAGCGTAGCGGCGGGATTCTCTGGAAACACCATATATTTT	CASSVAAGFSGNTIYF
many	TRBD2	TRBV29-1	TRBJ2-1	TGCAGCGTGCGTCGGACTAGCGGGAATGAGCAGTTCTTC	CSVRRTSGNEQFF
-	TRBD2	TRBV5-4	TRBJ2-7	TGTGCCAGCAGCTTGGAGCGGGGAGCCTACGAGCAGTACTTC	CASSLERGAYEQYF
-	-	TRBV9	TRBJ2-7	TGTGCCAGCAGCAGAGGGGGGGGAGCCTACGAGCAGTACTTC	CASSRGGGAYEQYF
-	-	TRBV6-5	TRBJ2-2	TGTGCCAGCAGTCGTGGAGGCCGGGAGCTGTTTTTT	CASSRGGRELFF
-	-	TRBV30	TRBJ1-4	TGTGCCTGGAGTCCCTCTAGGACAGATTTGGAAAAACTGTTTTTT	CAWSPSRTDLEKLFF
-	-	TRBV2	TRBJ2-3	TGTGCCAGCATTTTAGCCCGTGTCTGGACAGATACGCAGTATTTT	CASILARVWTDTQYF
-	-	TRBV5-1	TRBJ2-5	TGCGCCAGCAGCTTCGAAGGGGAAGAGACCCAGTACTTC	CASSFEGEETQYF
-	-	TRBV4-3	TRBJ2-1	TGCGCCAGCAGCCAAGGGCTAGACTACAATGAGCAGTTCTTC	CASSQGLDYNEQFF
-	-	TRBV5-5	TRBJ1-2	TGTGCCAGCAGCTTGGAGTTTGGCGGCCGGAACTATGGCTACACCTTC	CASSLEFGGRNYGYTF
few	TRBD2	TRBV6-5	TRBJ2-1	TGTGCCAGCGGGGGGGGTAGTGAGCAGTTCTTC	CASGGGSEQFF
-	TRBD1	TRBV6-5	TRBJ1-5	TGTGCCAGCAGTTACTCCGACAGGGTTCAGCCCCAGCATTTT	CASSYSDRVQPQHF
-	-	TRBV6-5	TRBJ2-3	TGTGCCAGCAGTTACCAGGCTAGCGTTGCAGATACGCAGTATTTT	CASSYQASVADTQYF
-	-	TRBV11-2	TRBJ2-1	TGTGCCAGCAGCTTAGATTTCGGGAGTCACAATGAGCAGTTCTTC	CASSLDFGSHNEQFF
-	TRBD1	TRBV6-5	TRBJ2-7	TGTGCCAGCACCGAAGACAGGGGGACCTACGAGCAGTACTTC	CASTEDRGTYEQYF
few	TRBD1	TRBV7-9	TRBJ1-1	TGTGCCAGCAGCTTTCAACCGGGACAGGGGGCGAACACTGAAGCTTTCTTT	CASSFQPGQGANTEAFF
few	TRBD2	TRBV14	TRBJ2-4	TGTGCCAGCAGCCCCCTAGCGGGAGCGGGAACGGGCATTCAGTACTTC	CASSPLAGAGTGIQYF
-	-	TRBV6-5	TRBJ2-2	TGTGCCAGCAGTTACAGCTCCCTGGCCGGGGAGCTGTTTTTT	CASSYSSLAGELFF
-	TRBD1	TRBV7-6	TRBJ1-6	TGTGCCAGCAGCCTTTACGGACAGGAGAATTCACCCCTCCACTTT	CASSLYGQENSPLHF
-	TRBD1	TRBV4-1	TRBJ1-6	TGCGCCAGCAGCCAAGAGGGACAGGGGACACCCCTCCACTTT	CASSQEGQGTPLHF
few	TRBD1	TRBV7-9	TRBJ2-7	TGTGCCAGCAGCTTAATCGGGACAGATTACGAGCAGTACTTC	CASSLIGTDYEQYF
-	-	TRBV7-2	TRBJ2-7	TGTGCCAGCAGTATTAGTGGCTACGAGCAGTACTTC	CASSISGYEQYF
-	TRBD2	TRBV30	TRBJ2-3	TGTGCCTGGTTAATGCGGGAGGGCGACTATACGCAGTATTTT	CAWLMREGDYTQYF
-	TRBD1	TRBV7-2	TRBJ2-3	TGTGCCAGCAGCTTAGCATCGCCAGGGGGCGCAGATACGCAGTATTTT	CASSLASPGGADTQYF